What follows are 5 T cell receptor beta chains derived from one specimen sequenced in a study of tumor and adjacent non-tumor tissue in lung cancer (dated by TCRdb to between 2017 and 2018). The method was multiplex PCR. Instrument used: Illumina HiSeq 2500. TCRbeta libraries were constructed through three rounds of nested PCR with primers (Table S4) according to protocols modified from ARM-PCR. The public reads were reanalyzed by TCRdb: fastp trimming at Q25, MiXCR alignment, in-frame beta chains only. Identical CDR3 proteins give one entry, which carries the most common genes and DNA. For this sample the table gives approximately 86,000 distinct CDR3 sequences, of which around 70% were detected only once. The ten top clones hold approximately 9.5% of the sample. RNA was extracted from bulk unsorted tissue and checked for quality with a NanoDrop ND-1000 and an Agilent 2100. The sample taken for sequencing was lung tumor tissue. These receptors were collected from a woman aged 40 to 50 with non-small cell lung cancer.

This clonotype has at least ten counts. This chain joins TRBV24-1 and TRBJ1-5, with TRBD1 matching 7 bases. V dropped 4 bases and J dropped 2; count of bases not matched to a gene: 4. Germline V lookup: CDR1 KGHDR, CDR2 SFDVKD. The CDR3 consists of 15 residues. The CDR3 DNA is TGTGCCACCAGTGACAGACAGGGACGCAATCAGCCCCAGCATTTT. Translating gives CATSDRQGRNQPQHF.

This clonotype has just a few counts. The conserved closing phenylalanine or tryptophan is absent in this CDR3, likely reflecting a read error. This chain joins TRBV12-3 or TRBV12-4 and TRBJ1-2; D is possibly TRBD1 (5 bases). The CDR3 loop spans 13 amino acids. Trimming removed 6 bases from V and 8 bases from J, with 16 bases in between. CDR3 sequence reads: CASSRQPRRGYTI. CDR3 DNA sequence: TGTGCCAGCAGCCGACAGCCCAGAAGGGGCTACACCATC.

Remarks on this clonotype: Sequence at one end of the junction differs from germline and may be a read error. The rearrangement uses TRBV5-1 and TRBJ2-2; D gene ambiguous. The germline gives CDR1 SGHRS, CDR2 YFSETQ. The CDR3 extends over 16 amino acids. CDR3 DNA sequence: TGCCCCAGCAGCTTGATGGTCGGAGTTGATGTCGGGGAGCTGTTTTTT. Residues: CPSSLMVGVDVGELFF.

With regard to this clonotype: A junction boundary mismatches the germline segment, possibly from a read error. The chain recombines TRBV12-3 or TRBV12-4 with TRBJ1-5, with D possibly TRBD1 on 5 matching bases. The CDR3 consists of 13 residues. The CDR3 reads CASSLGADQSQHF. The CDR3 coding sequence is TGTGCCAGCAGTCTCGGGGCAGATCAGTCCCAGCATTTT.

V usage is TRBV6-5 and J usage is TRBJ1-5; TRBD1 is a possible D gene (5 bases). CDR3 length: 15 residues. Germline V gives CDR1 MNHEY, CDR2 SVGAGI. The V gene lost 6 bases and the J gene lost 5 bases, with 17 bases spanning the gap. This CDR3 is CASSPRTMADQPQHF. CDR3 nucleotide sequence: TGTGCCAGCAGCCCTAGGACAATGGCGGATCAGCCCCAGCATTTT.